This paragraph covers one T cell receptor beta chain sequence. Its specificity is not known. The junction does not match germline at one end; this may be a read error. This specimen belongs to a study of metastatic and nonmetastatic thyroid tumors. Overall study results and limits: Significantly higher TCR beta diversity was reportedly seen in malignant thyroid tumors than benign nodules, in blood and tumor.

CDR1 is MNHNS, CDR2 SASEGT, per germline. The CDR3 spans 17 residues. Each patient went into thyroid surgery without having received any treatment. With MiXCR, TCRdb reprocessed the PCR reads. The sample carries 26,000 or so clones, around 3.5% recorded once. This receptor was identified in a male donor with papillary thyroid cancer or a benign thyroid nodule (not recorded which). Some clones in this sample may be carry-over from other donors' samples. This chain joins TRBV6-1 and TRBJ2-2; 9 nucleotides match TRBD2. Sequenced sample: blood. CDR3: CASMAPSGLANTWELFF. CDR3 coding DNA: TGTGCCAGCATGGCTCCGTCGGGACTAGCTAACACCTGGGAGCTGTTTTTT.